The rows below give T cell receptor beta chains drawn from one sample of a study of blood T cell repertoires in COVID-19. Measured with immunoSEQ multiplex PCR; TCRdb has only the in-frame clones, and not every one. Counted here are under 90,000 clones, around 80% occurring once; the ten biggest clones make up approximately 12%. The source material was peripheral blood. These TCRs come from a human donor in a cohort sampled during active COVID-19. Both conserved end residues are part of each CDR3. The order of the fields is CDR3 DNA, CDR3 protein, V gene, J gene, D gene, clone size, CDR3 length. A D gene is named only where the DNA matches it firmly. Clone sizes are given selectively: once, few, many, or a class where the clone is expanded.

DNA: TGTGCCAGCAGTGCGAGGACAGGGCTCAACACCGGGGAGCTGTTTTTT; CDR3: CASSARTGLNTGELFF; V: TRBV6-4; J: TRBJ2-2; D: TRBD1; size: few; length: 16
DNA: TGTGCCAGCAGCCAAGAGGCTTCACCCCTCCACTTT; CDR3: CASSQEASPLHF; V: TRBV14; J: TRBJ1-6; D: .; size: .; length: 12
DNA: TGTGCCAGCAGCCCTGGGACGGGGGATTCGGATGAGCAGTTCTTC; CDR3: CASSPGTGDSDEQFF; V: TRBV28; J: TRBJ2-1; D: .; size: .; length: 15
DNA: TGCGCCAGCTGGAGGACAGGGTCGGGGCAAGAGACCCAGTACTTC; CDR3: CASWRTGSGQETQYF; V: TRBV5-1; J: TRBJ2-5; D: TRBD1; size: .; length: 15
DNA: TGTGCCAGCAGCCCCATCCGGGGGGGCGCCTCCTACAATGAGCAGTTCTTC; CDR3: CASSPIRGGASYNEQFF; V: TRBV5-6; J: TRBJ2-1; D: TRBD2; size: .; length: 17
DNA: TGTGCCAGCAGCTTCCAGGGCTTTGGAAGCTCCTACGAGCAGTACTTC; CDR3: CASSFQGFGSSYEQYF; V: TRBV7-2; J: TRBJ2-7; D: .; size: .; length: 16
DNA: TGTGCCAGCAGCTCCAGACTAGCGGGAGGAAGAGATACGCAGTATTTT; CDR3: CASSSRLAGGRDTQYF; V: TRBV7-3; J: TRBJ2-3; D: TRBD2; size: .; length: 16
DNA: TGTGCCAGCAGCGAGCATGGCGCGGGGGCCAATGAGCAGTTCTTC; CDR3: CASSEHGAGANEQFF; V: TRBV9; J: TRBJ2-1; D: .; size: large; length: 15
DNA: TGTGCCTGGAGTGTGGGCCAGGGGATCAACGTCCTGACTTTC; CDR3: CAWSVGQGINVLTF; V: TRBV30; J: TRBJ2-6; D: .; size: .; length: 14
DNA: TGTGCCAGTAGTATATTTGGGCAAAAAAACATTCAGTACTTC; CDR3: CASSIFGQKNIQYF; V: TRBV19; J: TRBJ2-4; D: .; size: .; length: 14
DNA: TGCGCCAGCAGCTTGGGACTAGCGGGGGCCGTGGAAGGGCAGTACTTC; CDR3: CASSLGLAGAVEGQYF; V: TRBV5-1; J: TRBJ2-7; D: TRBD2; size: .; length: 16
DNA: TGTGCCAGCAGCCTAGCCCCCCGCGGAAGGCCCCAGCATTTT; CDR3: CASSLAPRGRPQHF; V: TRBV7-3; J: TRBJ1-5; D: .; size: .; length: 14
DNA: TGTGCCAGCAGCCCTCGGGGGTCCGGGGAGCTGTTTTTT; CDR3: CASSPRGSGELFF; V: TRBV7-9; J: TRBJ2-2; D: .; size: few; length: 13
DNA: TGTGCCAGCGCGAAGGGACTAGCGGGGACAAGCACAGATACGCAGTATTTT; CDR3: CASAKGLAGTSTDTQYF; V: TRBV19; J: TRBJ2-3; D: TRBD2; size: .; length: 17
DNA: TGTGCCTGGAGTGGACAGGGAGGTCAGCCCCAGCATTTT; CDR3: CAWSGQGGQPQHF; V: TRBV30; J: TRBJ1-5; D: TRBD1; size: few; length: 13
DNA: TGTGCCAGCAGTTTTCAGGAAAAACTGTTTTTT; CDR3: CASSFQEKLFF; V: TRBV6-5; J: TRBJ1-4; D: .; size: .; length: 11
DNA: TGTGCCAGCAAAGGACTAGCGGGAGGAGGTTCTGAGCAGTTCTTC; CDR3: CASKGLAGGGSEQFF; V: TRBV6-6; J: TRBJ2-1; D: TRBD2; size: .; length: 15
DNA: TGTGCCAGCAGCCAGGGGACAGAGCCCTACGAGCAGTACTTC; CDR3: CASSQGTEPYEQYF; V: TRBV3-1/TRBV3-2; J: TRBJ2-7; D: TRBD1; size: once; length: 14
DNA: TGTGCCACCAGCCTCGGGATGAACACTGAAGCTTTCTTT; CDR3: CATSLGMNTEAFF; V: TRBV19; J: TRBJ1-1; D: .; size: .; length: 13
DNA: TGTGCCTGGAGTGTAACAGGGGGAGAGACCCAGTACTTC; CDR3: CAWSVTGGETQYF; V: TRBV30; J: TRBJ2-5; D: TRBD1; size: .; length: 13
DNA: TGTGCCAGCACCGGGACAGCTAACTATGGCTACACCTTC; CDR3: CASTGTANYGYTF; V: TRBV2; J: TRBJ1-2; D: TRBD1; size: .; length: 13
DNA: TGCGCCAGCAGCCAAGTGACTAGCGGGAGGCGCGGCTCCGGGGAGCTGTTTTTT; CDR3: CASSQVTSGRRGSGELFF; V: TRBV4-3; J: TRBJ2-2; D: TRBD2; size: .; length: 18
DNA: TGTGCCAGCTCATCCCTCTACGAGCAGTACTTC; CDR3: CASSSLYEQYF; V: TRBV18; J: TRBJ2-7; D: .; size: .; length: 11
DNA: TGTGCCAGCAGTTCCGGACAGGTGGGGGGTTACTATGGCTACACCTTC; CDR3: CASSSGQVGGYYGYTF; V: TRBV28; J: TRBJ1-2; D: TRBD1; size: .; length: 16
DNA: TGTGCCAGCAGTTCCGCGAGCGGGGGTTCCTACGAGCAGTACTTC; CDR3: CASSSASGGSYEQYF; V: TRBV28; J: TRBJ2-7; D: TRBD2; size: .; length: 15
DNA: TGTGCCAGCAGTTTAGGGGGGAACATTCAGTACTTC; CDR3: CASSLGGNIQYF; V: TRBV27; J: TRBJ2-4; D: .; size: .; length: 12
DNA: TGTGCCAGCAGCTTAGTGGCGACAGAGTTTTATGGCTACACCTTC; CDR3: CASSLVATEFYGYTF; V: TRBV7-2; J: TRBJ1-2; D: .; size: few; length: 15
DNA: TGTGCCAGTAGTCTAGGACTAGCGGGGGGGACCGGGGAGCTGTTTTTT; CDR3: CASSLGLAGGTGELFF; V: TRBV19; J: TRBJ2-2; D: TRBD2; size: .; length: 16
DNA: TGCAGCGTTGACGGGGTATTCGACGGCTACACCTTC; CDR3: CSVDGVFDGYTF; V: TRBV29-1; J: TRBJ1-2; D: .; size: .; length: 12
DNA: TGTGCCAGTAGGTACCCCGGGACAGTAAACTATGGCTACACCTTC; CDR3: CASRYPGTVNYGYTF; V: TRBV19; J: TRBJ1-2; D: TRBD1; size: once; length: 15
DNA: TGTGCCAGCAGTAGGGCAGGGTACGAGCAGTACTTC; CDR3: CASSRAGYEQYF; V: TRBV6-6; J: TRBJ2-7; D: .; size: .; length: 12
DNA: TGTGCCAGCTCACCGGATGGGGGGACAGGGACTGGAAACACCATATATTTT; CDR3: CASSPDGGTGTGNTIYF; V: TRBV18; J: TRBJ1-3; D: TRBD1; size: .; length: 17
DNA: TGCGCCAGCAGCTTGGAGCCCGGGACAAACGACTACGAGCAGTACTTC; CDR3: CASSLEPGTNDYEQYF; V: TRBV5-1; J: TRBJ2-7; D: .; size: .; length: 16
DNA: TGTGCCTGGGGGGACAGGGGGCGACCCCTGGGTGAAAAACTGTTTTTT; CDR3: CAWGDRGRPLGEKLFF; V: TRBV30; J: TRBJ1-4; D: TRBD1; size: .; length: 16
DNA: TGTGCCAGCAGCCCTGCTAGCGGGGGGCGCACCGGGGAGCTGTTTTTT; CDR3: CASSPASGGRTGELFF; V: TRBV4-2; J: TRBJ2-2; D: TRBD2; size: .; length: 16